The text below deals with one T cell receptor (beta chain). Clones were sequenced by immunoSEQ multiplex PCR, and TCRdb holds only the in-frame ones, with some missing. The table has tens of thousands of clones, 90% seen once; the top ten hold approximately 24%. The data belong to a study of OX40 agonist ivuxolimab in advanced cancers. Trimming cost V 1 base and J 2 bases, with 8 bases left between them. The CDR3 is 14 amino acids. The V gene's germline CDR1 is SQVTM and CDR2 ANQGSEA. The TCR sequence derives from an adult with an advanced solid tumor such as melanoma, head and neck, liver or kidney cancer. This rearrangement joins TRBV29-1 to TRBJ2-2, with no clear D. The specimen was CD4+ or CD8+ T cells sorted from blood, collected in a trial of the OX40 agonist ivuxolimab. The CDR3 DNA sequence: TGCAGCGTTGAAGTGGGATTCAACACCGGGGAGCTGTTTTTT. As protein: CSVEVGFNTGELFF.